Listed here are 22 T cell receptor beta chains from one sample, sequenced in a study of OX40 agonist ivuxolimab in advanced cancers. Data came from immunoSEQ multiplex PCR; TCRdb stores just in-frame clones and leaves some out. The repertoire holds 110,000 or so clones, with around 90% as singletons. The source was CD4+ or CD8+ T cells sorted from blood, collected in a trial of the OX40 agonist ivuxolimab. The receptor source for this set is an adult with an advanced solid tumor such as melanoma, head and neck, liver or kidney cancer.

The CDR3 nucleotides read TGTGCCAGCAGCCTACTAGCGGGAGTTGAAGAGACCCAGTACTTC. It encodes CASSLLAGVEETQYF. This chain joins TRBV5-6 and TRBJ2-5; TRBD2 matches at 11 bases. J was trimmed by 3 bases and V by 4 bases; bases with no gene match: 5. Germline CDR1 and CDR2: SGHDT and YYEEEE. The CDR3 is made up of 15 amino acids.

This clone was detected once. J is TRBJ2-1 and V is TRBV19, with TRBD1 matching 8 bases. The CDR3 consists of 17 residues. After removal of 5 bases from V and 3 bases from J, the junction contained 12 bases not matched to a gene. Per germline, CDR1 LNHDA and CDR2 SQIVND (reference sequence). CDR3 DNA sequence: TGTGCCAGTAGTCTCTCCAGGGGGCCGACGAACTACAATGAGCAGTTCTTC. As protein: CASSLSRGPTNYNEQFF.

CDR3 bases: TGTGCCAGCAGCTTTGAGACCTACGAGCAGTACTTC. Protein: CASSFETYEQYF. The chain is built from TRBV5-5 and TRBJ2-7; no clear D gene. V was pared by 2 bases and J by 2 bases, with 5 bases between. This CDR3 is 12 amino acids long. Germline V gene lookup returns CDR1 SGHKS and CDR2 YYEKEE (reference sequence).

This clone is a singleton in its sample. The rearrangement joins TRBV15 to TRBJ2-2, with TRBD2 identical over 11 bases. V lost 6 bases to trimming and J lost 1 base; unmatched junction nucleotides: 7. Germline V CDR1 and CDR2: LNHNV, YYDKDF (reference sequence). The CDR3 is made up of 17 amino acids. The CDR3 DNA reads as TGTGCCACCAGGAGGGGACTAGCGGACGAGAACACCGGGGAGCTGTTTTTT. Protein: CATRRGLADENTGELFF.

The chain combines TRBV7-9 with TRBJ1-1, with D uncertain. The ends were cut back, 3 bases at V and 0 bases at J, with 11 bases in the middle. The germline CDR1 and CDR2 sequences are SEHNR and FQNEAQ (reference sequence). The CDR3 extends over 15 amino acids. The CDR3 spells CASSFDRVMNTEAFF. Written as DNA, the CDR3 is TGTGCCAGCAGCTTTGACCGAGTTATGAACACTGAAGCTTTCTTT. The variable domain in full, with the rest retrieved from reference TRBV7-9 and TRBJ1-1, is DTGVSQNPRHKITKRGQNVTFRCDPISEHNRLYWYRQTLGQGPEFLTYFQNEAQLEKSRLLSDRFSAERPKGSFSTLEIQRTEQGDSAMYLCASSFDRVMNTEAFFGQGTRLTVV.

V gene TRBV7-3 combines with J gene TRBJ1-2; the match to TRBD1 covers 11 bases. V gave up 5 bases and J gave up 1 base; unmatched junction bases: 6. This CDR3 is 16 amino acids long. The germline V gene encodes CDR1 SGHTA and CDR2 FQGTGA. The CDR3: CASSAGQGVLNYGYTF. The CDR3 bases are TGTGCCAGCAGCGCGGGACAGGGGGTACTTAACTATGGCTACACCTTC.

The chain combines TRBV5-1 with TRBJ2-7; 7 nucleotides agree with TRBD1. CDR3 length equals 16 residues. CDR1 SGHRS and CDR2 YFSETQ come from the germline V gene. With V trimmed by 0 bases and J by 5 bases, 11 bases remained unmatched. The CDR3 region is CASSLEGRQGSHEQYF. For the CDR3, the DNA is TGCGCCAGCAGCTTGGAGGGTAGACAGGGTTCCCACGAGCAGTACTTC.

As concerns this clone: The junction shows a germline mismatch at one end, possibly a read error. This rearrangement joins TRBV7-7 to TRBJ1-5; D remains ambiguous. This CDR3 has 16 amino acids. Germline V CDR1 and CDR2: SSHAT, FNYEAQ (reference sequence). The CDR3 DNA reads TGTGCTAGCAGCTTAGCGTTACAAATTAGCAATCAGCCCCAGCATTTT. It is translated as CASSLALQISNQPQHF.

The chain has TRBV15 and TRBJ2-1; 8 nucleotides agree with TRBD1. This CDR3 contains 15 residues. With V trimmed by 6 bases and J by 1 base, 5 bases remained unmatched. Germline V gene lookup returns CDR1 LNHNV and CDR2 YYDKDF (reference sequence). CDR3 residues: CATRYGQGSYNEQFF. CDR3 sequence (DNA): TGTGCCACCAGGTACGGACAGGGATCCTACAATGAGCAGTTCTTC.

The chain is built from TRBV5-1 and TRBJ2-3, with a tentative D call TRBD1 (6 bases). V gave up 0 bases and J gave up 5 bases, with 10 bases separating them. Per the germline V gene, CDR1 is SGHRS and CDR2 is YFSETQ. The CDR3 length is 14 residues. The CDR3 DNA sequence: TGCGCCAGCAGCTTGGGACAGGCGGGAGATACGCAGTATTTT. It codes for CASSLGQAGDTQYF.

The chain uses TRBV15 and TRBJ2-1; TRBD1 agrees at 10 bases. Trimming removed 5 bases from V and 7 bases from J; junction bases left unmatched: 5. The V gene's germline CDR1 is LNHNV and CDR2 YYDKDF (reference sequence). The CDR3 is 14 residues long. CDR3 sequence: CATSVDRGRNEQFF. CDR3 in DNA: TGTGCCACCAGCGTAGACAGGGGGCGGAATGAGCAGTTCTTC.

This sequence joins TRBV5-6 and TRBJ1-3; 7 bases fit TRBD1. Germline-derived CDR1 and CDR2 are SGHDT and YYEEEE. V lost 2 bases and J lost 4; bases outside the gene matches: 6. The CDR3 length is 15 residues. As DNA, the CDR3 is TGTGCCAGCAGCTTCGTCCCGGGACAGGGAAACACCATATATTTT. It codes for CASSFVPGQGNTIYF. Drawing the rest from reference TRBV5-6 and TRBJ1-3, the complete variable domain is DAGVTQSPTHLIKTRGQQVTLRCSPKSGHDTVSWYQQALGQGPQFIFQYYEEEERQRGNFPDRFSGHQFPNYSSELNVNALLLGDSALYLCASSFVPGQGNTIYFGEGSWLTVV.

J is TRBJ1-2 and V is TRBV5-6, with a possible D match to TRBD1 (6 bases). Trimming took 4 bases from V and 5 from J, leaving 15 bases between them. Per the germline V gene, CDR1 is SGHDT and CDR2 is YYEEEE. The CDR3 runs 14 residues. The chain's CDR3 is CASSGEGGKYGYTF. CDR3 sequence (DNA): TGTGCCAGCAGCGGGGAAGGGGGAAAGTATGGCTACACCTTC.

This rearrangement joins TRBV29-1 to TRBJ2-2, with TRBD1 identical over 12 bases. The CDR3 length is 14 residues. Germline loops: CDR1 SQVTM, CDR2 ANQGSEA. For the CDR3, the DNA is TGCAGTACACCGGGACAGGGGGCCACCGGGGAGCTGTTTTTT. It yields the protein CSTPGQGATGELFF.

The V call is TRBV27, the J call TRBJ1-4; 7 bases are a match to TRBD1. V lost 7 bases, J lost 7 bases, and 9 bases stayed unmatched. Germline CDR1 is MNHEY and CDR2 is SMNVEV (reference sequence). CDR3 size: 14 residues. The CDR3 bases are TGTGCCAGCAAACCGGGACAGCGGACTGAAAAACTGTTTTTT. This codes for CASKPGQRTEKLFF. Based on the CDR3 plus reference TRBV27 and TRBJ1-4, the full variable domain is EAQVTQNPRYLITVTGKKLTVTCSQNMNHEYMSWYRQDPGLGLRQIYYSMNVEVTDKGDVPEGYKVSRKEKRNFPLILESPSPNQTSLYFCASKPGQRTEKLFFGSGTQLSVL.

The V and J genes are TRBV6-1 and TRBJ1-2; 9 nucleotides line up with TRBD1. CDR1 and CDR2 (germline): MNHNS, SASEGT. The V gene end was trimmed by 6 bases and the J gene end by 1 base; junction bases not matched to a gene: 6. The CDR3 is 15 residues long. The CDR3 coding sequence is TGTGCCAGCAGGGACAGGGGATCTTATAACTATGGCTACACCTTC. Its translation is CASRDRGSYNYGYTF.

This chain connects TRBV5-3 to TRBJ2-5; TRBD2 matches 9 bases. TRBV5-3 is an ORF, with its function uncertain. This CDR3 is built from 16 residues. Germline trimming cut 1 base from V and 3 bases from J; bases unmatched to any gene: 7. Here the CDR3 reads CARSLNLAGFKETQYF. CDR3 in DNA: TGTGCCAGAAGCTTGAATCTAGCGGGGTTTAAAGAGACCCAGTACTTC.

The rearrangement joins TRBV5-1 to TRBJ2-1; D is unclear. The ends were cut back, 1 base at V and 4 bases at J, with 15 bases in the middle. Germline loops: CDR1 SGHRS, CDR2 YFSETQ. This CDR3 is built from 16 residues. CDR3 loop: CASSLSGNEVYNEQFF. As DNA, the CDR3 is TGCGCCAGCAGCTTGTCGGGTAATGAGGTTTACAATGAGCAGTTCTTC. The full variable domain, with the rest looked up from reference TRBV5-1 and TRBJ2-1, is KAGVTQTPRYLIKTRGQQVTLSCSPISGHRSVSWYQQTPGQGLQFLFEYFSETQRNKGNFPGRFSGRQFSNSRSEMNVSTLELGDSALYLCASSLSGNEVYNEQFFGPGTRLTVL.

The chain employs TRBV19 and TRBJ2-1, with TRBD2 identical over 9 bases. This CDR3 comprises 16 residues. The V gene end was trimmed by 3 bases and the J gene end by 3 bases; junction bases not matched to a gene: 6. Germline V gene sequence: CDR1 LNHDA, CDR2 SQIVND (reference sequence). CDR3 DNA sequence: TGTGCCAGTAGTATCCAAAGCGGGGGGATCTACAATGAGCAGTTCTTC. Translating it yields CASSIQSGGIYNEQFF. Using reference TRBV19 and TRBJ2-1 for the parts outside the CDR3, the full variable domain is DGGITQSPKYLFRKEGQNVTLSCEQNLNHDAMYWYRQDPGQGLRLIYYSQIVNDFQKGDIAEGYSVSREKKESFPLTVTSAQKNPTAFYLCASSIQSGGIYNEQFFGPGTRLTVL.

The chain combines TRBV25-1 with TRBJ1-6; D ambiguous. Deletions cut 7 bases from V and 5 bases from J, with 9 bases between. The germline CDR1 and CDR2 sequences are MGHDK and SYGVNS. CDR3 size: 13 residues. In DNA, the CDR3 is TGTGCCAGCATAGGGCTGAATAATTCACCCCTCCACTTT. Translated: CASIGLNNSPLHF.

The rearrangement links TRBV7-9 to TRBJ2-3; D ambiguous. This CDR3 has 11 amino acids. V was cut by 8 bases and J by 0 bases, with 3 bases left in between. Germline lookup yields CDR1 SEHNR and CDR2 FQNEAQ (reference sequence). The CDR3 coding sequence is TGTGCCAGCGAGAGCACAGATACGCAGTATTTT. This sequence encodes CASESTDTQYF.

V is TRBV4-2 and J is TRBJ2-3; D possibly corresponds to TRBD2 (6 bases). Germline assignment: CDR1 LGHNA and CDR2 YNFKEQ. V shed 4 bases and J shed 0 bases, with 14 bases lying between them. The CDR3 contains 16 residues. CDR3: CASSRISGGSTDTQYF. In nucleotides, the CDR3 is TGTGCCAGCAGCCGAATTAGCGGAGGTAGCACAGATACGCAGTATTTT.